Presented here are 4 T cell receptor beta chains from one specimen sequenced in a study of control samples from healthy donors and cancer patients. Some clones are missing from TCRdb's copy, which holds only in-frame ones; the method was immunoSEQ multiplex PCR. The repertoire holds some 410,000 clones, with more than 80% as singletons. Sequences were obtained from PBMCs. The receptors shown here come from a middle-aged man with head and neck cancer.

The chain has TRBV5-1 and TRBJ2-5, with D tentatively TRBD1 (6 bases). V dropped 0 bases and J dropped 0 bases, with 9 bases sitting between them. The CDR3 runs to 15 residues. Germline lookup yields CDR1 SGHRS and CDR2 YFSETQ. CDR3 protein: CASSLGQANQETQYF. The CDR3, as DNA: TGCGCCAGCAGCTTGGGACAGGCCAACCAAGAGACCCAGTACTTC.

This sequence joins TRBV5-4 and TRBJ2-1; 8 positions match TRBD2. V was pared by 4 bases and J by 2 bases, with 8 bases of the junction left unmatched. CDR3 length: 16 amino acids. Germline CDR1 and CDR2: SGHNT and YYREEE (reference sequence). This CDR3 reads CASSAHGGATYNEQFF. Written as DNA, the CDR3 is TGTGCCAGCAGCGCACACGGGGGGGCAACCTACAATGAGCAGTTCTTC. The variable domain in full, completed from reference TRBV5-4 and TRBJ2-1, reads ETGVTQSPTHLIKTRGQQVTLRCSSQSGHNTVSWYQQALGQGPQFIFQYYREEENGRGNFPPRFSGLQFPNYSSELNVNALELDDSALYLCASSAHGGATYNEQFFGPGTRLTVL.

The chain couples TRBV11-2 to TRBJ2-5; D is tentatively TRBD1 or TRBD2 (6 bases each). V lost 5 bases to trimming and J lost 4 bases, with 17 bases between them. The CDR3 length is 15 residues. Germline V gives CDR1 SGHAT, CDR2 FQNNGV. This CDR3 is CASSRGESESETQYF. CDR3 in DNA: TGTGCCAGCAGCAGGGGGGAGAGTGAGTCAGAGACCCAGTACTTC.

This chain joins TRBV7-9 and TRBJ1-1; weak D call: TRBD1 (5 bases). V lost 5 bases, J lost 1 base, and 11 bases lay in between. Germline V CDR1 and CDR2: SEHNR, FQNEAQ (reference sequence). There are 14 residues in the CDR3. The CDR3 DNA reads as TGTGCCAGCAGCGCGACGCAGGGGAACACTGAAGCTTTCTTT. Encoded protein: CASSATQGNTEAFF.